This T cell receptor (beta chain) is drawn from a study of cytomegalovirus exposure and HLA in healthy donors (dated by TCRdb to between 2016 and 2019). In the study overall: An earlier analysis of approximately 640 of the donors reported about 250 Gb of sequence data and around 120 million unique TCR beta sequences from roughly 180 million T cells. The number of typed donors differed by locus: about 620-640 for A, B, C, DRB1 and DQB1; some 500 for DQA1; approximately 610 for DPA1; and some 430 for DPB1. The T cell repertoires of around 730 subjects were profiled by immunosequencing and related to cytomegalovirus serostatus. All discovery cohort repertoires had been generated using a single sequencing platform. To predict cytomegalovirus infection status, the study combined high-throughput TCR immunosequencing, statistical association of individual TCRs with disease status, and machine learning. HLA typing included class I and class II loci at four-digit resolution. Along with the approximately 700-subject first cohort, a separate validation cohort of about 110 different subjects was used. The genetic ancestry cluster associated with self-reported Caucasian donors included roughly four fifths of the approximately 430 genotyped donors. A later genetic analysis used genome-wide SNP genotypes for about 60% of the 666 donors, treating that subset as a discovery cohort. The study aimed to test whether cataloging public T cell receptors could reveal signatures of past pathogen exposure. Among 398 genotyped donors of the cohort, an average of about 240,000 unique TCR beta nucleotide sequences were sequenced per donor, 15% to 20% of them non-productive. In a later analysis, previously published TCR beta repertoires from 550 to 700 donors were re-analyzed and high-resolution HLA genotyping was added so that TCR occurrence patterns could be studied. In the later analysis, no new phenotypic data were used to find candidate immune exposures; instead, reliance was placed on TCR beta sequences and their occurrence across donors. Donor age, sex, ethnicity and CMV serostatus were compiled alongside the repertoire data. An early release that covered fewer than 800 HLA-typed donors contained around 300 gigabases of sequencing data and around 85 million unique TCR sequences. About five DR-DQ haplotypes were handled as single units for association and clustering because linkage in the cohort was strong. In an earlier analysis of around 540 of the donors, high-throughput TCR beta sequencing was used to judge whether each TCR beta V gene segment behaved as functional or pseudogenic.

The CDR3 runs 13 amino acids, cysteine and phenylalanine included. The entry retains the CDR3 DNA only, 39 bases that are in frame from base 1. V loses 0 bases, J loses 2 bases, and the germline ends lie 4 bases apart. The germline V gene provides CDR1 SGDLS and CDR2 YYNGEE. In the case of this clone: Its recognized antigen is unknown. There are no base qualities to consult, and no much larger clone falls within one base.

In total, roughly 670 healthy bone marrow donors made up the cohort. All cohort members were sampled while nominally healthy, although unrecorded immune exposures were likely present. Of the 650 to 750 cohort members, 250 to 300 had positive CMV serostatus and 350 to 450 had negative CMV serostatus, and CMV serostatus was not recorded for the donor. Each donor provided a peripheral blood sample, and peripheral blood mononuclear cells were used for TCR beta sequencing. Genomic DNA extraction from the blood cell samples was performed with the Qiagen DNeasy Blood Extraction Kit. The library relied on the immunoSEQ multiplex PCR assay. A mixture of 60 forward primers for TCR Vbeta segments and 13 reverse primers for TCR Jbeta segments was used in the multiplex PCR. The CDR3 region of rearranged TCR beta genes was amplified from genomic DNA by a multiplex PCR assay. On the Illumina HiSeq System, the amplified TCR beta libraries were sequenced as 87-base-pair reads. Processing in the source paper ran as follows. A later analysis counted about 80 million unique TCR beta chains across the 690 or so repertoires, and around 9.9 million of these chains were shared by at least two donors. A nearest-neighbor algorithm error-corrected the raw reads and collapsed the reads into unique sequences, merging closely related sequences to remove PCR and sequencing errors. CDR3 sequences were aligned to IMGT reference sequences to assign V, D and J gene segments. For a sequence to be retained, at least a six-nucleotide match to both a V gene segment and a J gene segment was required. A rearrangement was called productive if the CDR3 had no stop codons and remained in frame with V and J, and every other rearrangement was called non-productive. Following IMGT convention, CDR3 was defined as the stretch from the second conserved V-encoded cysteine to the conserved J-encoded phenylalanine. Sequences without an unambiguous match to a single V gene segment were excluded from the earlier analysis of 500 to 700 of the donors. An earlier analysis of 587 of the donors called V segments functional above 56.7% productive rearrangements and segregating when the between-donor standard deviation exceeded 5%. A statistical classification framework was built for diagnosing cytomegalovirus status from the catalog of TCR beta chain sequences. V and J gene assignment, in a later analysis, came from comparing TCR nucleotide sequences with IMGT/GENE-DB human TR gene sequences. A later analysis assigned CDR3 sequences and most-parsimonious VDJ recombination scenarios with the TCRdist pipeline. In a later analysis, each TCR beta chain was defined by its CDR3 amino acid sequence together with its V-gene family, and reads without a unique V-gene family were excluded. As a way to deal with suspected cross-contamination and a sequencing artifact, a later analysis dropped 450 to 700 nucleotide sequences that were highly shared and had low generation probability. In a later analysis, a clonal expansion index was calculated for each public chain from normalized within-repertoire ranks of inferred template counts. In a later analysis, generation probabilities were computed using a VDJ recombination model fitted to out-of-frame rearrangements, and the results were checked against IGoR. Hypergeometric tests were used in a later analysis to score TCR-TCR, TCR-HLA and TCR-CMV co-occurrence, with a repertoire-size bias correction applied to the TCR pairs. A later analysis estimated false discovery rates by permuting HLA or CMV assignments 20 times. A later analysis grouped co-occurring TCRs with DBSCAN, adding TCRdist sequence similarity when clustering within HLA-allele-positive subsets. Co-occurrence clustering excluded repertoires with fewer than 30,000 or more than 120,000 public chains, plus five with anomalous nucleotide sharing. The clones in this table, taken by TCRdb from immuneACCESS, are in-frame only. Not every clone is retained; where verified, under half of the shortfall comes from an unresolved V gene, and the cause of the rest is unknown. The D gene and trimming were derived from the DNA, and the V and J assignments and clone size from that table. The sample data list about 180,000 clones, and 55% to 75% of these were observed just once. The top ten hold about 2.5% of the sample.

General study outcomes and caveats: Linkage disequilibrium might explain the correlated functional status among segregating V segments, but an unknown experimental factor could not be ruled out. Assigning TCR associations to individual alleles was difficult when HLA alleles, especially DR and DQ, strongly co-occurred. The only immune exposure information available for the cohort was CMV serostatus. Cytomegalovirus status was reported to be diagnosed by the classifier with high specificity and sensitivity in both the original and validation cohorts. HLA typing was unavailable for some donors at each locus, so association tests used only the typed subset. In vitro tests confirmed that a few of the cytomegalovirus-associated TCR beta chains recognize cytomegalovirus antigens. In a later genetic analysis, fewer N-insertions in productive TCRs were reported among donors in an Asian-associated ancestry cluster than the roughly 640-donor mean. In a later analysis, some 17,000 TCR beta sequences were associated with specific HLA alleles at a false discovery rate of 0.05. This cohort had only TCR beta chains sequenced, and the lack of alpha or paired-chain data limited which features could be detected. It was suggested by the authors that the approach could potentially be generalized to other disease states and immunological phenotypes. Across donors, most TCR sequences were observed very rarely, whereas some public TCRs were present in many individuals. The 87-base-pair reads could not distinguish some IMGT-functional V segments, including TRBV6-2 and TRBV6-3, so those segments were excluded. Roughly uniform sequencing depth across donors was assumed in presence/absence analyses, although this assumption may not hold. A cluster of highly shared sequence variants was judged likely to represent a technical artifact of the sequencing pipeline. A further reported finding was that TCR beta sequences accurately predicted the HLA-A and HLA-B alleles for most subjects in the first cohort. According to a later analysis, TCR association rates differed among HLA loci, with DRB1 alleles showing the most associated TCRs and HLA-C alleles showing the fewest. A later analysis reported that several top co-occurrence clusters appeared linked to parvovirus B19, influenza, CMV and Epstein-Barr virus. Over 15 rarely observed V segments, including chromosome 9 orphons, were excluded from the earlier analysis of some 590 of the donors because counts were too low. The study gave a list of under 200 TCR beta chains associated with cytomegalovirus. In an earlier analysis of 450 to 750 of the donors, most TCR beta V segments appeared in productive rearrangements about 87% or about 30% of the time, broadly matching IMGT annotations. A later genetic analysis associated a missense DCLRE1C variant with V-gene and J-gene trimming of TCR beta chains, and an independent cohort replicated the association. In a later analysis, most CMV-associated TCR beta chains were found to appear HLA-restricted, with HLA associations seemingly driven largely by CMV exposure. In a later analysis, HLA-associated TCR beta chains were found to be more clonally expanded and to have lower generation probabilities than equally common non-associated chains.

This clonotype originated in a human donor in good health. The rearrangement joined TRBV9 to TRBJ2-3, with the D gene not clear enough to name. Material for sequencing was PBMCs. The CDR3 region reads CASSVDLTDTQYF. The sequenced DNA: TGTGCCAGCAGCGTAGATCTCACAGATACGCAGTATTTT.